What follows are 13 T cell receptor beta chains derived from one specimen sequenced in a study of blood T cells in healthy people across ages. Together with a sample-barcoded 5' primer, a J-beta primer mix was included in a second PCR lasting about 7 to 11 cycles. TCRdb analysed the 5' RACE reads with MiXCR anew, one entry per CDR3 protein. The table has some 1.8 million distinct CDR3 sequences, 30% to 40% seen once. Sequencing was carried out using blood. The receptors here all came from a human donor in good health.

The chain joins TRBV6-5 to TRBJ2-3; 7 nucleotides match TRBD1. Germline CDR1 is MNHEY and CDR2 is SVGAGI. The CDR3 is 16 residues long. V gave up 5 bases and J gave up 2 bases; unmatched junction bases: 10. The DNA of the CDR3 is TGTGCCAGCAGTCACTTTGAGGGGGCCGACACAGATACGCAGTATTTT. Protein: CASSHFEGADTDTQYF.

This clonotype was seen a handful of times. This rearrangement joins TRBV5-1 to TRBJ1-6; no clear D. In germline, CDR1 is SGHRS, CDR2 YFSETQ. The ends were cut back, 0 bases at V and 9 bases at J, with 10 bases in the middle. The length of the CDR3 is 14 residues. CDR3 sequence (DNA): TGCGCCAGCAGCTTGGCCGTGTACGGTTCACCCCTCCACTTT. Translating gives CASSLAVYGSPLHF.

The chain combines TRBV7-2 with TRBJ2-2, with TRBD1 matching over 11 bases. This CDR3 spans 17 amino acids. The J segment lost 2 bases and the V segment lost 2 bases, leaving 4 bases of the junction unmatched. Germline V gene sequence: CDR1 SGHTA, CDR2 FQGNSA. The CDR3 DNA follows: TGTGCCAGCAGCTTATGGGGGACAGGGGGAAACACCGGGGAGCTGTTTTTT. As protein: CASSLWGTGGNTGELFF.

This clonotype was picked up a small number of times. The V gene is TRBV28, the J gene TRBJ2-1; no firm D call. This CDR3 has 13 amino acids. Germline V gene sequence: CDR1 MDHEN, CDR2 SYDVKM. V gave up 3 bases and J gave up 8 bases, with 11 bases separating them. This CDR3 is CASSLGFADEQFF. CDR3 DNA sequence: TGTGCCAGCAGTTTGGGGTTCGCTGATGAGCAGTTCTTC.

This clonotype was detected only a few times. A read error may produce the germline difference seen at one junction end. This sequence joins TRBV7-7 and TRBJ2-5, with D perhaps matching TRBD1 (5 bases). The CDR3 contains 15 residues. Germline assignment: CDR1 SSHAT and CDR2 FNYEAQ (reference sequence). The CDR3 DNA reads TGTGCTAGCAGCTTAGTCAGGGCACCAGAAGAGACCCAGTACTTC. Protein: CASSLVRAPEETQYF.

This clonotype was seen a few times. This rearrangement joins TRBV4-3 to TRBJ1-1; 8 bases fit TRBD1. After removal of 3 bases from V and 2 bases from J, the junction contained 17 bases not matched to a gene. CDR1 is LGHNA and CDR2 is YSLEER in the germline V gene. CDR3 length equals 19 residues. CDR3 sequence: CASSHEIPGGIGSNTEAFF. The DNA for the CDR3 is TGCGCCAGCAGCCACGAAATCCCAGGGGGCATTGGGAGTAACACTGAAGCTTTCTTT.

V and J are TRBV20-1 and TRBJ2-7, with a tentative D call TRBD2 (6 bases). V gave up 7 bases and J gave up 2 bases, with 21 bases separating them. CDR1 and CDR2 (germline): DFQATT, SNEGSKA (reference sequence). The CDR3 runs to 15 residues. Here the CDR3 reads CSVGTGDLITYEQYF. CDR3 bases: TGCAGTGTGGGGACGGGGGACCTGATTACCTACGAGCAGTACTTC.

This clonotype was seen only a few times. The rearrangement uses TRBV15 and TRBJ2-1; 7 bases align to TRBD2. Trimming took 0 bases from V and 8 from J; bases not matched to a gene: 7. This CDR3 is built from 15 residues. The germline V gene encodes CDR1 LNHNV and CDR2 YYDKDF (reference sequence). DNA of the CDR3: TGTGCCACCAGCAGAGATAGACGACTAGCAGATGAGCAGTTCTTC. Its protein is CATSRDRRLADEQFF.

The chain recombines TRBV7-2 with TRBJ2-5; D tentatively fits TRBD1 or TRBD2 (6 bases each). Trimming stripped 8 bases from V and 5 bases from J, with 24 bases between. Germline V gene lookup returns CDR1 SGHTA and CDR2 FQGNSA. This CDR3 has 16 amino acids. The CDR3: CASAGGNVRLYETQYF. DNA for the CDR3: TGTGCCAGCGCCGGGGGCAACGTCAGGTTGTACGAGACCCAGTACTTC.

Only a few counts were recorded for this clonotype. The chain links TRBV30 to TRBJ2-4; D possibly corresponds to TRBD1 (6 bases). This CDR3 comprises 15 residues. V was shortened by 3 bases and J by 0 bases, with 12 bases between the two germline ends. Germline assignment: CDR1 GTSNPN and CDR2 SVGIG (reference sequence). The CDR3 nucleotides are TGTGCCTGGAGGAACAGGGTTCTAGCCAAAAACATTCAGTACTTC. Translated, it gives CAWRNRVLAKNIQYF.

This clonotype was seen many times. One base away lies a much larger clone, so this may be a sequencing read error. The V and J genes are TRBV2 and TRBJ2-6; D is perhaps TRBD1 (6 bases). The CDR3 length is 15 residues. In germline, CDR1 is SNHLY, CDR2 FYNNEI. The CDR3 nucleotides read TGTGCCAGCTCCTTCGAGGGTACAGGGAACAGCGTCCGGACTTTC. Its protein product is CASSFEGTGNSVRTF. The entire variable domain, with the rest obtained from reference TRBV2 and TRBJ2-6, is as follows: EPEVTQTPSHQVTQMGQEVILRCVPISNHLYFYWYRQILGQKVEFLVSFYNNEISEKSEIFDDQFSVERPDGSNFTLKIRSTKLEDSAMYFCASSFEGTGNSVRTFGAGSRLTVL.

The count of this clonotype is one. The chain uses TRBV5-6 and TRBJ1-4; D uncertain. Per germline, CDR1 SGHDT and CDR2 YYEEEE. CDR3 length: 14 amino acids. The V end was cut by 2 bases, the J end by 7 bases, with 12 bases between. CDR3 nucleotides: TGTGCCAGCAGCTTTCAGGACGGATCTGAAAAACTGTTTTTT. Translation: CASSFQDGSEKLFF.

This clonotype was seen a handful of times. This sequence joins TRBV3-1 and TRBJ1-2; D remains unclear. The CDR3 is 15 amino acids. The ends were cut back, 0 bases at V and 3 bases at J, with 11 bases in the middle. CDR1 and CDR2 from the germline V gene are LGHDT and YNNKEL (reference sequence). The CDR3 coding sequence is TGTGCCAGCAGCCAAGATCCTGGTTTCGACTATGGCTACACCTTC. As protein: CASSQDPGFDYGYTF.